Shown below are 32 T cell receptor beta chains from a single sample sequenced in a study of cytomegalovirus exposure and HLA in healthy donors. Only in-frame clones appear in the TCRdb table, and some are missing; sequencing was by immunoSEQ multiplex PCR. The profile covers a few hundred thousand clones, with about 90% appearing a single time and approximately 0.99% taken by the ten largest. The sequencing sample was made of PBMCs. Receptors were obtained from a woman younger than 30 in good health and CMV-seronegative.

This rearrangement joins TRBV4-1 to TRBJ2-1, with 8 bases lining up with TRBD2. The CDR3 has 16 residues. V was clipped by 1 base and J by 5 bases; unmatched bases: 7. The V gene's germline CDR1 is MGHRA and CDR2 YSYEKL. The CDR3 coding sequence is TGCGCCAGCAGCCAAGCTGGTCTAGCGGGCCACAATGAGCAGTTCTTC. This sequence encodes CASSQAGLAGHNEQFF.

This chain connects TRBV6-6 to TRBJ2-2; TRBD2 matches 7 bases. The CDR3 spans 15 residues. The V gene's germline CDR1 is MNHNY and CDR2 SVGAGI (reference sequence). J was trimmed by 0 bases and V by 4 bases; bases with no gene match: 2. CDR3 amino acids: CASSWGGANTGELFF. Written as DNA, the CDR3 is TGTGCCAGCAGTTGGGGGGGGGCGAACACCGGGGAGCTGTTTTTT.

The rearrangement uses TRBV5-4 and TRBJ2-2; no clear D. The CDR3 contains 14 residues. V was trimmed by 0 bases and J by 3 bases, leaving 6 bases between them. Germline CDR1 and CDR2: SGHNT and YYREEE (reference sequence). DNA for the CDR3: TGTGCCAGCAGCTTGGCCGGAGACACCGGGGAGCTGTTTTTT. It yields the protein CASSLAGDTGELFF.

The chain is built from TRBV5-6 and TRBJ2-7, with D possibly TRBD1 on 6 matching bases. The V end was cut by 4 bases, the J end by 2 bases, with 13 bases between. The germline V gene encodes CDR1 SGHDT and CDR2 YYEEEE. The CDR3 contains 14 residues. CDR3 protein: CASSPRTAAYEQYF. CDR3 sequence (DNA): TGTGCCAGCAGCCCGAGGACAGCTGCCTACGAGCAGTACTTC.

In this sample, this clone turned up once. The CDR3 reads CASSLRVAGGYNEQFF. The CDR3 nucleotides are TGTGCCAGCAGTTTAAGGGTAGCGGGAGGGTACAATGAGCAGTTCTTC. This chain joins TRBV27 and TRBJ2-1, with TRBD2 matching 11 bases. CDR1 is MNHEY and CDR2 is SMNVEV in the germline V gene (reference sequence). J lost 4 bases, V lost 2 bases, and 4 bases had no gene match. This CDR3 is 16 amino acids long.

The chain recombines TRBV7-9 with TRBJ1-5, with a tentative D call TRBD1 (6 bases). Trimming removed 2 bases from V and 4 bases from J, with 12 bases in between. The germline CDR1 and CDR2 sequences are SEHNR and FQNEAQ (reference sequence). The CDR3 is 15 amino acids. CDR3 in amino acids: CASSLRGGQNQPQHF. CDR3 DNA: TGTGCCAGCAGCTTACGCGGGGGGCAAAATCAGCCCCAGCATTTT.

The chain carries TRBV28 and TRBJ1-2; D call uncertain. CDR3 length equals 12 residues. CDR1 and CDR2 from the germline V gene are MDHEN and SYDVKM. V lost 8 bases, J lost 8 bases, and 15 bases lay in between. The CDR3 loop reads CASHEEPSGYTF. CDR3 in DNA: TGTGCCAGCCATGAAGAACCTAGCGGCTACACCTTC.

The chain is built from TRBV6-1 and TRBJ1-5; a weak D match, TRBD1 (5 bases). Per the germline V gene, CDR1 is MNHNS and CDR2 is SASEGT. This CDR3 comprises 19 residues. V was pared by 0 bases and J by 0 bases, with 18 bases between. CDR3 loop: CASSEANGGGVNSNQPQHF. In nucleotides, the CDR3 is TGTGCCAGCAGTGAAGCCAACGGGGGTGGGGTAAATAGCAATCAGCCCCAGCATTTT.

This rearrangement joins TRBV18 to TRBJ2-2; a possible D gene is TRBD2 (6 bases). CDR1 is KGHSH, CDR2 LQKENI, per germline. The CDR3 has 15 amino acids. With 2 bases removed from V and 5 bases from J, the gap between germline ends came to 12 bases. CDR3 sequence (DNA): TGTGCCAGCTCACCATTTCGCGGGATAACCGGGGAGCTGTTTTTT. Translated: CASSPFRGITGELFF. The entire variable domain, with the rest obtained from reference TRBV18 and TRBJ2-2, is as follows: NAGVMQNPRHLVRRRGQEARLRCSPMKGHSHVYWYRQLPEEGLKFMVYLQKENIIDESGMPKERFSAEFPKEGPSILRIQQVVRGDSAAYFCASSPFRGITGELFFGEGSRLTVL.

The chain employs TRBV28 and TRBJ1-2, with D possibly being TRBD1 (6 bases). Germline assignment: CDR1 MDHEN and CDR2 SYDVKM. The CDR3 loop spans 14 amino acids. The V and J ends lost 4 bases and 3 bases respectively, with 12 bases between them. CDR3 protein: CASSSIRGHYGYTF. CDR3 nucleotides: TGTGCCAGCAGTTCTATCAGGGGACACTATGGCTACACCTTC.

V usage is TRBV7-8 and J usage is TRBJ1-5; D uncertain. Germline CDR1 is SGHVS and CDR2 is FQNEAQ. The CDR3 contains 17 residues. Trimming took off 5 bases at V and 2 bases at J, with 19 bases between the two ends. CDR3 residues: CASSVHLGRGGNQPQHF. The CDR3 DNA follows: TGTGCCAGCAGCGTTCACCTTGGCAGAGGCGGCAATCAGCCCCAGCATTTT.

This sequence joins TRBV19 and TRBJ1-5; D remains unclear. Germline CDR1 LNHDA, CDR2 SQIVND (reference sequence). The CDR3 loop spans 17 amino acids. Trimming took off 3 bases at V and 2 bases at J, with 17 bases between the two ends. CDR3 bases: TGTGCCAGTAGTATCAGCGGGTCCGGTGGGGGCAATCAGCCCCAGCATTTT. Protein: CASSISGSGGGNQPQHF.

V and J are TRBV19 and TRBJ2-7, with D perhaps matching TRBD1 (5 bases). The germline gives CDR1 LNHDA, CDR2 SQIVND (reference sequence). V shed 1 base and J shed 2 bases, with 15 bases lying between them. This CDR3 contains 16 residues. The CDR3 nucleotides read TGTGCCAGTAGTATAGCGGACATCAAATTTACCTACGAGCAGTACTTC. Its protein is CASSIADIKFTYEQYF.

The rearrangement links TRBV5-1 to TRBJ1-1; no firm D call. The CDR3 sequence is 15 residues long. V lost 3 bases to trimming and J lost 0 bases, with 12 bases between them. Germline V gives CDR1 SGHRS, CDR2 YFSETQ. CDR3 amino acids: CASSSGAPMNTEAFF. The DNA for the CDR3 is TGCGCCAGCAGCTCGGGAGCCCCGATGAACACTGAAGCTTTCTTT. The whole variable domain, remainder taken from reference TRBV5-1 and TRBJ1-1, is KAGVTQTPRYLIKTRGQQVTLSCSPISGHRSVSWYQQTPGQGLQFLFEYFSETQRNKGNFPGRFSGRQFSNSRSEMNVSTLELGDSALYLCASSSGAPMNTEAFFGQGTRLTVV.

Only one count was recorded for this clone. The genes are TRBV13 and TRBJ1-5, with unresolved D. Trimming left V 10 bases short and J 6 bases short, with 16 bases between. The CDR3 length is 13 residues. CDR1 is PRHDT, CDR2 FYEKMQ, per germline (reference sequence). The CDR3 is CAITGRDPQPQHF. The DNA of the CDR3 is TGTGCCATCACCGGACGGGATCCTCAGCCCCAGCATTTT.

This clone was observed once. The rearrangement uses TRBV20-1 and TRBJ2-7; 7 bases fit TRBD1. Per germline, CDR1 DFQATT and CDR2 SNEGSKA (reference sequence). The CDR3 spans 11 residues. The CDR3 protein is CRARDSYEQYF. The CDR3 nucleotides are TGCAGGGCCCGGGACAGCTACGAGCAGTACTTC.

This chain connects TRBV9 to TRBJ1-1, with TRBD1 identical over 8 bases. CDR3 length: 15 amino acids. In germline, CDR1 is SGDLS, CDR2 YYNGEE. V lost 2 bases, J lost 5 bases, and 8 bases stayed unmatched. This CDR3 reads CASSVRGQGWTEAFF. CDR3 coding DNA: TGTGCCAGCAGCGTGAGAGGACAGGGATGGACTGAAGCTTTCTTT.

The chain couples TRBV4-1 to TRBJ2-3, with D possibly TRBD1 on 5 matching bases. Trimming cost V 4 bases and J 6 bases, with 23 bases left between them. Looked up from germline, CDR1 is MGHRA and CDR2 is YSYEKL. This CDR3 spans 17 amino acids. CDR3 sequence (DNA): TGCGCCAGCAGCCCCTCCGTAGGGGTCTGGCTTTCGGATACGCAGTATTTT. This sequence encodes CASSPSVGVWLSDTQYF.

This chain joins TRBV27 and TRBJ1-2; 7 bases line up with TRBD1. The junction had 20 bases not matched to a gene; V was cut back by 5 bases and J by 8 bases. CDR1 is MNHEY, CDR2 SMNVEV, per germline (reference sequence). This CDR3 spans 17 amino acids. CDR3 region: CASSPSGETGARGGYTF. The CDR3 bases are TGTGCCAGCAGTCCGAGTGGGGAAACAGGGGCTAGGGGAGGCTACACCTTC.

For the CDR3, the DNA is TGTGCCATCAGCGCGGGACTAGCGGGGGTGTACGAGCAGTACTTC. It yields the protein CAISAGLAGVYEQYF. J is TRBJ2-7 and V is TRBV10-3; 14 nucleotides align to TRBD2. V lost 6 bases to trimming and J lost 4 bases; unmatched junction nucleotides: 5. CDR3 length equals 15 residues. Germline loops: CDR1 ENHRY, CDR2 SYGVKD.

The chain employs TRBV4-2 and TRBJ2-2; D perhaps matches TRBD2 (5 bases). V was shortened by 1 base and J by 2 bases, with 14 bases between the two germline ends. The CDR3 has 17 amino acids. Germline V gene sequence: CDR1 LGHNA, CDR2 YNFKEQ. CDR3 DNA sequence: TGTGCCAGCAGCCAAGTAACCGACTACCCAAACACCGGGGAGCTGTTTTTT. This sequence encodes CASSQVTDYPNTGELFF.

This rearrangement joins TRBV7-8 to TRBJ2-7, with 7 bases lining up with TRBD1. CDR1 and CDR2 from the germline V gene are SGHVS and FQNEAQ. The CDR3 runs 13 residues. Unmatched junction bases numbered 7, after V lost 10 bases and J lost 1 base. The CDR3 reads CATVTGISYEQYF. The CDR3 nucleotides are TGTGCCACCGTGACAGGGATTTCCTACGAGCAGTACTTC.

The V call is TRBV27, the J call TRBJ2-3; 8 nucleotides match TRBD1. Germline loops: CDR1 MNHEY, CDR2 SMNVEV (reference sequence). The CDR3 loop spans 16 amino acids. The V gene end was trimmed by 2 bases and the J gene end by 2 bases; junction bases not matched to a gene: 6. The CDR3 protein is CASSLRRQGYTDTQYF. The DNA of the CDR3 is TGTGCCAGCAGTTTACGACGACAGGGGTACACAGATACGCAGTATTTT.

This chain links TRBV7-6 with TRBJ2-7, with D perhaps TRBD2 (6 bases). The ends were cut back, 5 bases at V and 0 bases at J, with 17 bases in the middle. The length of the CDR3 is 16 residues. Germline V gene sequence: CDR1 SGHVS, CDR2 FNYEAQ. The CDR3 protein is CASSRLTGTLSYEQYF. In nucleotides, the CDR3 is TGTGCCAGCAGCCGACTTACCGGGACTCTCTCCTACGAGCAGTACTTC.

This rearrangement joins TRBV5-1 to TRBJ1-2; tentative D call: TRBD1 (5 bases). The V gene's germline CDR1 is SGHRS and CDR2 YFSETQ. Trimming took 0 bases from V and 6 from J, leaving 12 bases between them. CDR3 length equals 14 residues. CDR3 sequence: CASSLDGGLDGYTF. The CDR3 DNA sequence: TGCGCCAGCAGCTTGGATGGGGGACTCGATGGCTACACCTTC.

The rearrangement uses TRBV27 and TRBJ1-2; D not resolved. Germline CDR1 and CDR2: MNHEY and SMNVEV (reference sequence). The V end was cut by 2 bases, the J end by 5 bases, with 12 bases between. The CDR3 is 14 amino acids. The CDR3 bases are TGTGCCAGCAGTTTAAGCGGGCGTAATTATGGCTACACCTTC. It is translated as CASSLSGRNYGYTF.

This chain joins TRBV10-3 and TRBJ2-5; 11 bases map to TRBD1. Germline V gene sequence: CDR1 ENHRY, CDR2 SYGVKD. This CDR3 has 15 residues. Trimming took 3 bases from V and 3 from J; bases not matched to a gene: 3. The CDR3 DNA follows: TGTGCCATCAGTGACCCGGGACAGGGGGAAGAGACCCAGTACTTC. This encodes CAISDPGQGEETQYF.

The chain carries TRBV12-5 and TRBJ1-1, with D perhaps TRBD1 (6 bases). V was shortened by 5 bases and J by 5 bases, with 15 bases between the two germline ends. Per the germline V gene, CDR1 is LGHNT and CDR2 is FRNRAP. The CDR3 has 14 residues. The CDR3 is CASGGTGILTEAFF. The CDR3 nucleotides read TGTGCTAGTGGTGGTACAGGGATCTTAACTGAAGCTTTCTTT.

CDR3 coding DNA: TGTGCCAGCAGCGTAGGGCTCAGCGGGAGAGCCGAGCAGTACTTC. Its translation is CASSVGLSGRAEQYF. The chain carries TRBV9 and TRBJ2-7; 8 positions agree with TRBD2. V trimming: 0 bases; J trimming: 6 bases; junction bases outside the gene matches: 8. The CDR3 runs to 15 residues. The germline V gene encodes CDR1 SGDLS and CDR2 YYNGEE.

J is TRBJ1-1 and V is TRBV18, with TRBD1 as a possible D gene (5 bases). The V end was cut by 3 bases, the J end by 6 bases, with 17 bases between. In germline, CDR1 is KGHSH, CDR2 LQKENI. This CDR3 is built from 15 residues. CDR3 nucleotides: TGTGCCAGCTCACCCCAGGCCAGGGTCGACGCTGAAGCTTTCTTT. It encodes CASSPQARVDAEAFF.

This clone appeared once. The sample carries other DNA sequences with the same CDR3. CDR3 in amino acids: CASSLGQGNQPQHF. The CDR3 DNA is TGTGCCAGCAGCCTGGGACAGGGTAATCAGCCCCAGCATTTT. The chain carries TRBV27 and TRBJ1-5, with 9 nucleotides matching TRBD1. Unmatched junction bases numbered 4, after V lost 6 bases and J lost 4 bases. The CDR3 is made up of 14 amino acids. In germline, CDR1 is MNHEY, CDR2 SMNVEV (reference sequence).

The CDR3 coding sequence is TGTGCCAGCAGCTTAGACGGGAGAGTCACAGATACGCAGTATTTT. It encodes CASSLDGRVTDTQYF. This chain links TRBV7-9 with TRBJ2-3; the D gene is possibly TRBD2 (6 bases). This CDR3 is 15 amino acids long. The germline V gene encodes CDR1 SEHNR and CDR2 FQNEAQ (reference sequence). V lost 1 base, J lost 2 bases, and 10 bases lay in between.